This TCR beta chain was found in a study of CD8 T cells in Susac syndrome. It was with random hexamers that about 0.45 to 1 ug RNA was reverse transcribed. TCRdb recomputed calls from the immunoSEQ multiplex PCR reads with MiXCR, one row per CDR3 protein. This table has 65,000 to 85,000 distinct CDR3 sequences, under 95% appearing once. Study conclusions and caveats: Susac CD8+ clonal expansion peaked in TEMRA cells and active patients. Total CD8+ repertoires held some 15 Susac-specific public clones, while CD8+ TEMRA repertoires held several.

The CDR3 length is 12 residues. Germline CDR1 LNHDA, CDR2 SQIVND (reference sequence). V shed 3 bases and J shed 1 base, with 3 bases lying between them. Remarks on this clonotype: Antigen unknown.

The chain recombines TRBV19 with TRBJ1-1; D ambiguous. Sequences were obtained from CD8+ T cells from PBMCs. The receptor was derived from a human donor with Susac syndrome. The DNA for the CDR3 is TGTGCCAGTAGTATCCCGAACACTGAAGCTTTCTTT. This codes for CASSIPNTEAFF. The whole variable domain, remainder taken from reference TRBV19 and TRBJ1-1, is DGGITQSPKYLFRKEGQNVTLSCEQNLNHDAMYWYRQDPGQGLRLIYYSQIVNDFQKGDIAEGYSVSREKKESFPLTVTSAQKNPTAFYLCASSIPNTEAFFGQGTRLTVV.